One sample yielded the 10 T cell receptor beta chains listed below, sequenced in a study of T cell responses to AZD1222 COVID-19 vaccine (dated by TCRdb to the early 2020s). Library generation was performed with the immunoSEQ multiplex PCR assay. Here the immuneACCESS table is served through TCRdb, limited to in-frame sequences with V and J called. Missing clones are a known gap in these copies; in checked studies unresolved V genes cover under half, and the rest lacks a known reason. The sample table records about 99,000 clones; 89% of these occur just once. The ten most abundant clones make up 15% to 20% of the sample. The time point label for this specimen denotes: baseline before first vaccination. The sample was peripheral blood, taken on day 0 of AZD1222 vaccination. The receptors were gathered from an adult in good health.

This chain connects TRBV9 to TRBJ1-5; unclear D gene. CDR1 and CDR2 (germline): SGDLS, YYNGEE. The CDR3 is 15 amino acids. Trimming stripped 0 bases from V and 0 bases from J, with 7 bases between. The CDR3 DNA reads TGTGCCAGCAGCGTAGATGAGGGTAGCAATCAGCCCCAGCATTTT. This sequence encodes CASSVDEGSNQPQHF.

V usage is TRBV7-2 and J usage is TRBJ1-1, with 7 nucleotides matching TRBD1. Trimming took 2 bases from V and 3 from J; bases not matched to a gene: 6. Germline CDR1 reads SGHTA; CDR2 reads FQGNSA. The CDR3 covers 15 residues. CDR3 in DNA: TGTGCCAGCAGCTTATCCGGGACAGTTCACACTGAAGCTTTCTTT. The encoded protein is CASSLSGTVHTEAFF.

The chain uses TRBV27 and TRBJ2-1; 7 nucleotides match TRBD1. The CDR3 has 17 residues. V dropped 2 bases and J dropped 4; count of bases not matched to a gene: 11. Germline V gene data show CDR1 as MNHEY and CDR2 as SMNVEV (reference sequence). The CDR3 sequence is CASSLRDRAHWYNEQFF. The CDR3 coding sequence is TGTGCCAGCAGTTTAAGAGACAGGGCACACTGGTACAATGAGCAGTTCTTC.

The rearrangement joins TRBV9 to TRBJ2-1; the D is unclear. From germline, CDR1 is SGDLS and CDR2 YYNGEE. This CDR3 is 15 amino acids long. V was shortened by 0 bases and J by 6 bases, with 13 bases between the two germline ends. CDR3 region: CASSVGLVLGNEQFF. Here the CDR3 DNA reads TGTGCCAGCAGCGTAGGGCTAGTACTCGGCAATGAGCAGTTCTTC.

This clone was found a few times. V gene TRBV5-1 combines with J gene TRBJ1-1; 7 nucleotides align to TRBD1. V dropped 0 bases and J dropped 2; count of bases not matched to a gene: 4. The V gene's germline CDR1 is SGHRS and CDR2 YFSETQ. This CDR3 region has 15 residues. The DNA of the CDR3 is TGCGCCAGCAGCTTGGCTCAGGGGGGTAACACTGAAGCTTTCTTT. Translation gives CASSLAQGGNTEAFF. Together with reference TRBV5-1 and TRBJ1-1, the CDR3 gives the full variable domain: KAGVTQTPRYLIKTRGQQVTLSCSPISGHRSVSWYQQTPGQGLQFLFEYFSETQRNKGNFPGRFSGRQFSNSRSEMNVSTLELGDSALYLCASSLAQGGNTEAFFGQGTRLTVV.

The chain joins TRBV4-1 to TRBJ1-1; D remains unclear. Trimming left V 4 bases short and J 4 bases short, with 7 bases between. Germline CDR1 MGHRA, CDR2 YSYEKL. The CDR3 is 12 residues long. The DNA of the CDR3 is TGCGCCAGCAGCCCCGGGAGCACTGAAGCTTTCTTT. It encodes CASSPGSTEAFF.

Points on this clone: This CDR3 fails to terminate in the conserved phenylalanine or tryptophan, so it likely reflects a read error. The CDR3 bases are TGTGCCAGCAGCCGAGGGACGGTAGCTGCGTCCTATAATTCACCCCTCCACCTT. Protein product: CASSRGTVAASYNSPLHL. The rearrangement links TRBV7-8 to TRBJ1-6; possible D gene TRBD1, 5 bases. The CDR3 contains 18 residues. The V end was cut by 5 bases, the J end by 1 base, with 18 bases between. The germline V gene encodes CDR1 SGHVS and CDR2 FQNEAQ.

Details on this clone: Other nucleotide sequences in the sample specify the same CDR3. The chain uses TRBV15 and TRBJ1-5; D not certain. The germline V gene has CDR1 LNHNV and CDR2 YYDKDF (reference sequence). Between the trimmed V and J ends, which lost 0 bases and 7 bases, there was a span of 4 bases. This CDR3 has 12 residues. DNA of the CDR3: TGTGCCACCAGCAGAGATTACCAGCCCCAGCATTTT. It encodes CATSRDYQPQHF.

The chain has TRBV6-5 and TRBJ2-1; either TRBD1 or TRBD2 may supply D (5 bases each). CDR1 is MNHEY, CDR2 SVGAGI, per germline. The CDR3 has 14 amino acids. V was shortened by 10 bases and J by 5 bases, with 18 bases between the two germline ends. CDR3 DNA sequence: TGTGCCATCCACCGGGACGGAGGAGACAATGAGCAGTTCTTC. It yields the protein CAIHRDGGDNEQFF.

V gene TRBV30 combines with J gene TRBJ1-1; 7 positions agree with TRBD1. Germline V gives CDR1 GTSNPN, CDR2 SVGIG (reference sequence). Trimming took 0 bases from V and 0 from J; bases not matched to a gene: 4. The CDR3 runs 15 residues. DNA for the CDR3: TGTGCCTGGAGTGTGGGGACAGCCCTGAACACTGAAGCTTTCTTT. This gives the protein CAWSVGTALNTEAFF. Drawing the rest from reference TRBV30 and TRBJ1-1, the complete variable domain is SQTIHQWPATLVQPVGSPLSLECTVEGTSNPNLYWYRQAAGRGLQLLFYSVGIGQISSEVPQNLSASRPQDRQFILSSKKLLLSDSGFYLCAWSVGTALNTEAFFGQGTRLTVV.